These 4 T cell receptor beta chains were all obtained from the same sample, sequenced in a study of blood T cells in healthy people across ages. For the second PCR, which ran for about 7 to 11 cycles, a sample-barcoded 5' primer and a J-beta primer mix were used. TCRdb redid the calling of the 5' RACE reads with MiXCR, one entry per CDR3 protein. The sample has about 750,000 distinct CDR3 sequences; about 53% are singletons. Sequenced input: blood. These receptors came from a man aged 80 or over in good health.

The DNA of the CDR3 is TGTGCCAGCTCGGGAAGCCCCTTGCGGGACGCCTACGAGCAGTACTTC. It encodes CASSGSPLRDAYEQYF. The J gene is TRBJ2-4, the V gene TRBV18; possible D gene TRBD2, 6 bases. The end of the DNA is better explained by TRBJ2-7, so the J call may be wrong. Germline CDR1 reads KGHSH; CDR2 reads LQKENI. The length of the CDR3 is 16 residues.

There are a few counts of this clonotype. V gene TRBV3-1 combines with J gene TRBJ2-3, with a tentative D call TRBD2 (5 bases). Germline-derived CDR1 and CDR2 are LGHDT and YNNKEL (reference sequence). Trimming removed 4 bases from V and 6 bases from J, with 20 bases in between. This CDR3 has 16 residues. The CDR3 reads CASSPEGTSRTDTQYF. Here the CDR3 DNA reads TGTGCCAGCAGCCCCGAGGGCACATCTCGAACGGATACGCAGTATTTT.

The chain has TRBV12-3 or TRBV12-4 and TRBJ2-4; D uncertain. The end of the DNA aligns better with TRBJ2-7, so the J call may be wrong. This CDR3 is 13 amino acids long. CDR3 in amino acids: CASSALWAAEQYF. Written as DNA, the CDR3 is TGTGCCAGCAGCGCGTTGTGGGCGGCCGAGCAGTACTTC.

The chain is built from TRBV2 and TRBJ1-1; no definite D call. This CDR3 is built from 10 residues. Germline assignment: CDR1 SNHLY and CDR2 FYNNEI. V gave up 8 bases and J gave up 4 bases, with 5 bases separating them. CDR3 bases: TGTGCCAGCGCTTTCACTGAAGCTTTCTTT. Translation gives CASAFTEAFF.